The 17 T cell receptor beta chains below were found in one sample sequenced in a study of T cells in Graves' hyperthyroidism and ophthalmopathy. TCR beta CDR3 region amplification was performed from RNA transcripts. In the first-round RT-PCR of the TCR CDR3, the HTBI primer set was used. TCRdb re-called the multiplex PCR reads with MiXCR, one entry per CDR3 protein. The sample shows 500,000 to 750,000 distinct CDR3 sequences, approximately 14% of them seen only once. The sample was blood. All receptors derive from a woman under 30 with Graves' ophthalmopathy.

At least ten counts were recorded for this clonotype. The V gene is TRBV6-1, the J gene TRBJ2-7; TRBD2 agrees at 9 bases. This CDR3 spans 15 amino acids. Trimming removed 6 bases from V and 2 bases from J; junction bases left unmatched: 8. The germline V gene has CDR1 MNHNS and CDR2 SASEGT. This CDR3 is CASSPTSGAPYEQYF. The CDR3, as DNA: TGTGCCAGCAGCCCGACTAGCGGCGCCCCCTACGAGCAGTACTTC.

With regard to this clonotype: The junction does not match germline at one end; this may be a read error. This rearrangement joins TRBV4-2 to TRBJ1-1, with D possibly being TRBD1 (5 bases). Germline CDR1 LGHNA, CDR2 YNFKEQ. The CDR3 has 17 residues. DNA of the CDR3: TGTGCCGGCAGCCAAGATCTCCCCAGGGACTGGCGCACTGAAGCTTTCTTT. The encoded protein is CAGSQDLPRDWRTEAFF.

The chain couples TRBV5-1 to TRBJ2-3; 14 bases line up with TRBD2. Germline assignment: CDR1 SGHRS and CDR2 YFSETQ. The CDR3 has 18 residues. Trimming removed 0 bases from V and 1 base from J; junction bases left unmatched: 4. CDR3 sequence (DNA): TGCGCCAGCAGCTTGGGGACTAGCGGGAGGTGGGGCACAGATACGCAGTATTTT. It codes for CASSLGTSGRWGTDTQYF. The variable domain in full, completed from reference TRBV5-1 and TRBJ2-3, reads KAGVTQTPRYLIKTRGQQVTLSCSPISGHRSVSWYQQTPGQGLQFLFEYFSETQRNKGNFPGRFSGRQFSNSRSEMNVSTLELGDSALYLCASSLGTSGRWGTDTQYFGPGTRLTVL.

This clonotype was seen at least ten times. The rearrangement links TRBV10-3 to TRBJ1-2, with 9 nucleotides matching TRBD1. Germline V gene data show CDR1 as ENHRY and CDR2 as SYGVKD. V dropped 0 bases and J dropped 4; count of bases not matched to a gene: 6. The length of the CDR3 is 16 residues. The CDR3 sequence is CAISESTGGRGYGYTF. CDR3 sequence (DNA): TGTGCCATCAGTGAGTCCACAGGGGGCCGTGGCTATGGCTACACCTTC.

V is TRBV6-1 and J is TRBJ2-1; D is ambiguous. This CDR3 region has 12 residues. The V gene's germline CDR1 is MNHNS and CDR2 SASEGT. V gave up 3 bases and J gave up 8 bases, with 8 bases separating them. CDR3 nucleotides: TGTGCCAGCAGTGAGAGAGGAGATGAGCAGTTCTTC. Its translation: CASSERGDEQFF.

This clonotype was counted between two and nine times. This chain links TRBV12-3 or TRBV12-4 with TRBJ1-1; no clear D gene. V lost 1 base to trimming and J lost 7 bases, with 7 bases between them. This CDR3 contains 12 residues. The CDR3 reads CASSLVFGEAFF. In DNA, the CDR3 is TGTGCCAGCAGTTTAGTGTTCGGTGAAGCTTTCTTT.

Notes on this clonotype: A junction end diverges from the germline sequence, so it may reflect a read error. The chain has TRBV5-1 and TRBJ2-1; TRBD2 matches at 10 bases. Germline loops: CDR1 SGHRS, CDR2 YFSETQ. This CDR3 is built from 15 residues. The CDR3 DNA is TGTGCCAGCAGCTCCGGGACTAGCGCATACAATGAGCAGTTCTTC. Its translation is CASSSGTSAYNEQFF.

The chain combines TRBV7-9 with TRBJ2-5, with D perhaps TRBD1 (6 bases). CDR1 and CDR2 from the germline V gene are SEHNR and FQNEAQ (reference sequence). The CDR3 runs 15 residues. The V end was cut by 2 bases, the J end by 2 bases, with 12 bases between. CDR3 coding DNA: TGTGCCAGCAGCTTAATACAGGGATTACAAGAGACCCAGTACTTC. Its protein product is CASSLIQGLQETQYF.

The rearrangement uses TRBV14 and TRBJ1-4; 9 bases agree with TRBD1. The CDR3 runs 16 residues. Looked up from germline, CDR1 is SGHDN and CDR2 is FVKESK. Trimming removed 2 bases from V and 1 base from J; junction bases left unmatched: 2. The CDR3 DNA reads as TGTGCCAGCAGCCAACCGGGACAGGGAACTAATGAAAAACTGTTTTTT. Amino acid sequence: CASSQPGQGTNEKLFF. Variable domain in full (rest from reference TRBV14 and TRBJ1-4): EAGVTQFPSHSVIEKGQTVTLRCDPISGHDNLYWYRRVMGKEIKFLLHFVKESKQDESGMPNNRFLAERTGGTYSTLKVQPAELEDSGVYFCASSQPGQGTNEKLFFGSGTQLSVL.

This clonotype appeared many times. This chain joins TRBV20-1 and TRBJ1-6; tentative D call: TRBD1 (6 bases). This CDR3 region has 14 residues. Germline-derived CDR1 and CDR2 are DFQATT and SNEGSKA (reference sequence). Trimming cost V 5 bases and J 7 bases, with 15 bases left between them. The CDR3 loop reads CSALRGGPNSPLHF. The CDR3 nucleotides are TGCAGTGCTCTTCGGGGGGGGCCGAATTCACCCCTCCACTTT.

This chain connects TRBV9 to TRBJ2-1; possibly TRBD2 for D (7 bases). The germline V gene has CDR1 SGDLS and CDR2 YYNGEE. The V gene lost 4 bases and the J gene lost 1 base, with 30 bases spanning the gap. This CDR3 is built from 21 residues. CDR3 sequence: CASSLRVGGLKGSGSYNEQFF. CDR3 in DNA: TGTGCCAGCAGCCTCCGGGTCGGGGGGCTAAAGGGGAGTGGGTCCTACAATGAGCAGTTCTTC.

This clonotype came up many times. V and J are TRBV12-3 or TRBV12-4 and TRBJ2-7; D is perhaps TRBD2 (6 bases). V lost 3 bases and J lost 6, with 9 bases in between. CDR3 length: 12 residues. The CDR3 loop is CASSFGGTEQYF. The CDR3 coding sequence is TGTGCCAGCAGTTTTGGAGGGACCGAGCAGTACTTC.

This clonotype was detected many times. V is TRBV5-1 and J is TRBJ2-5, with TRBD2 as a possible D gene (6 bases). There are 15 residues in the CDR3. Germline assignment: CDR1 SGHRS and CDR2 YFSETQ. The V end was cut by 0 bases, the J end by 1 base, with 10 bases between. The CDR3 DNA follows: TGCGCCAGCAGCTTGGGGGGTAGCGGCCAAGAGACCCAGTACTTC. Its protein product is CASSLGGSGQETQYF.

In this sample, this clonotype turned up many times. This chain joins TRBV7-8 and TRBJ2-2; no clear D. The V gene's germline CDR1 is SGHVS and CDR2 FQNEAQ. This CDR3 has 13 residues. V was clipped by 8 bases and J by 1 base, with 8 bases between them. The CDR3 loop is CASLGQNTGELFF. CDR3 nucleotide sequence: TGTGCCAGCCTTGGGCAGAACACCGGGGAGCTGTTTTTT.

The chain joins TRBV7-3 to TRBJ2-1, with a weak D call TRBD2 (5 bases). Germline CDR1 reads SGHTA; CDR2 reads FQGTGA. This CDR3 spans 15 amino acids. V lost 1 base and J 7 bases, leaving 14 bases between the germline ends. The CDR3 sequence is CASSLNKRASNEQFF. The CDR3 DNA is TGTGCCAGCAGCTTAAATAAGAGGGCATCGAATGAGCAGTTCTTC.

The rearrangement uses TRBV5-1 and TRBJ1-6; D is unresolved. Trimming removed 0 bases at V and 5 bases at J, with 9 bases between. The CDR3 has 15 amino acids. The germline CDR1 and CDR2 sequences are SGHRS and YFSETQ. The CDR3, as DNA: TGCGCCAGCAGCTTGGATGGTCCGCATAATTCACCCCTCCACTTT. This codes for CASSLDGPHNSPLHF.

This clonotype is a singleton in its sample. The J gene is TRBJ2-3, the V gene TRBV6-1, with 9 bases fitting TRBD2. Trimming at V came to 4 bases and at J to 5 bases, leaving 7 bases not matched to a gene. The CDR3 is 15 residues long. The germline CDR1 and CDR2 sequences are MNHNS and SASEGT. CDR3 nucleotide sequence: TGTGCCAGCAGTGCCGCAGCGGGAGGCGTAGATACGCAGTATTTT. Translating gives CASSAAAGGVDTQYF.